Shown below are 6 T cell receptor beta chains from a single sample sequenced in a study of shared clonotypes between healthy human individuals. CD8 cells classed as naive were CD45RO-negative and positively selected for CCR7, excluding terminally differentiated effector memory CD45RA+ cells. Using immunoSEQ multiplex PCR, the repertoire was profiled, and TCRdb retains in-frame clones only, with some absent. There are about 800,000 clones in the sample; 95% to 97% occur only once, and around 0.21% lies in the top ten. The sample consisted of naive CD8+ T cells sorted from blood. The source of these receptors is a young man in good health.

This chain uses TRBV4-3 with TRBJ2-7; no reliable D call. The CDR3 consists of 15 residues. CDR1 is LGHNA and CDR2 is YSLEER in the germline V gene. V was shortened by 1 base and J by 0 bases, with 10 bases between the two germline ends. The CDR3 is CASSQGRAVSYEQYF. The CDR3 DNA follows: TGCGCCAGCAGCCAAGGTCGGGCAGTCTCCTACGAGCAGTACTTC.

V and J are TRBV27 and TRBJ2-1; TRBD2 might be the D (5 bases). Germline lookup yields CDR1 MNHEY and CDR2 SMNVEV (reference sequence). V shed 2 bases and J shed 4 bases, with 12 bases lying between them. This CDR3 comprises 15 residues. The CDR3 spells CASSLQRNIYNEQFF. The CDR3 DNA reads TGTGCCAGCAGTTTACAGCGGAACATTTACAATGAGCAGTTCTTC.

In its sample, this clone was seen once. V usage is TRBV11-2 and J usage is TRBJ1-2; D unclear. Germline V CDR1 and CDR2: SGHAT, FQNNGV. The CDR3 contains 13 residues. The V gene lost 6 bases and the J gene lost 2 bases, with 10 bases spanning the gap. CDR3 in amino acids: CASRGNINYGYTF. For the CDR3, the DNA is TGTGCCAGCAGGGGAAATATAAACTATGGCTACACCTTC.

This rearrangement joins TRBV4-3 to TRBJ2-7; 9 bases are shared with TRBD1. The V gene's germline CDR1 is LGHNA and CDR2 YSLEER. This CDR3 contains 17 residues. J gave up 2 bases and V 3 bases, and 11 bases lay outside the gene matches. DNA for the CDR3: TGCGCCAGCAGCCAGGCCCTAGGACAGGGGATAGCCTACGAGCAGTACTTC. The encoded protein is CASSQALGQGIAYEQYF.

The rearrangement links TRBV28 to TRBJ2-2, with TRBD2 matching over 12 bases. The CDR3 length is 16 residues. CDR1 and CDR2 (germline): MDHEN, SYDVKM. The V segment lost 2 bases and the J segment 10 bases; nucleotides outside the gene matches: 8. The CDR3 DNA is TGTGCCAGCAGTTTAGTCCTAGCGGGAGGGCCGGAGGAGCTGTTTTTT. Translated: CASSLVLAGGPEELFF.

The chain joins TRBV5-6 to TRBJ2-1; weak D call: TRBD2 (6 bases). The ends were cut back, 5 bases at V and 7 bases at J, with 7 bases in the middle. Germline values: CDR1 SGHDT, CDR2 YYEEEE. CDR3 size: 11 residues. Here the CDR3 DNA reads TGTGCCAGCAGTGGGGGGAATGAGCAGTTCTTC. This translates into CASSGGNEQFF.